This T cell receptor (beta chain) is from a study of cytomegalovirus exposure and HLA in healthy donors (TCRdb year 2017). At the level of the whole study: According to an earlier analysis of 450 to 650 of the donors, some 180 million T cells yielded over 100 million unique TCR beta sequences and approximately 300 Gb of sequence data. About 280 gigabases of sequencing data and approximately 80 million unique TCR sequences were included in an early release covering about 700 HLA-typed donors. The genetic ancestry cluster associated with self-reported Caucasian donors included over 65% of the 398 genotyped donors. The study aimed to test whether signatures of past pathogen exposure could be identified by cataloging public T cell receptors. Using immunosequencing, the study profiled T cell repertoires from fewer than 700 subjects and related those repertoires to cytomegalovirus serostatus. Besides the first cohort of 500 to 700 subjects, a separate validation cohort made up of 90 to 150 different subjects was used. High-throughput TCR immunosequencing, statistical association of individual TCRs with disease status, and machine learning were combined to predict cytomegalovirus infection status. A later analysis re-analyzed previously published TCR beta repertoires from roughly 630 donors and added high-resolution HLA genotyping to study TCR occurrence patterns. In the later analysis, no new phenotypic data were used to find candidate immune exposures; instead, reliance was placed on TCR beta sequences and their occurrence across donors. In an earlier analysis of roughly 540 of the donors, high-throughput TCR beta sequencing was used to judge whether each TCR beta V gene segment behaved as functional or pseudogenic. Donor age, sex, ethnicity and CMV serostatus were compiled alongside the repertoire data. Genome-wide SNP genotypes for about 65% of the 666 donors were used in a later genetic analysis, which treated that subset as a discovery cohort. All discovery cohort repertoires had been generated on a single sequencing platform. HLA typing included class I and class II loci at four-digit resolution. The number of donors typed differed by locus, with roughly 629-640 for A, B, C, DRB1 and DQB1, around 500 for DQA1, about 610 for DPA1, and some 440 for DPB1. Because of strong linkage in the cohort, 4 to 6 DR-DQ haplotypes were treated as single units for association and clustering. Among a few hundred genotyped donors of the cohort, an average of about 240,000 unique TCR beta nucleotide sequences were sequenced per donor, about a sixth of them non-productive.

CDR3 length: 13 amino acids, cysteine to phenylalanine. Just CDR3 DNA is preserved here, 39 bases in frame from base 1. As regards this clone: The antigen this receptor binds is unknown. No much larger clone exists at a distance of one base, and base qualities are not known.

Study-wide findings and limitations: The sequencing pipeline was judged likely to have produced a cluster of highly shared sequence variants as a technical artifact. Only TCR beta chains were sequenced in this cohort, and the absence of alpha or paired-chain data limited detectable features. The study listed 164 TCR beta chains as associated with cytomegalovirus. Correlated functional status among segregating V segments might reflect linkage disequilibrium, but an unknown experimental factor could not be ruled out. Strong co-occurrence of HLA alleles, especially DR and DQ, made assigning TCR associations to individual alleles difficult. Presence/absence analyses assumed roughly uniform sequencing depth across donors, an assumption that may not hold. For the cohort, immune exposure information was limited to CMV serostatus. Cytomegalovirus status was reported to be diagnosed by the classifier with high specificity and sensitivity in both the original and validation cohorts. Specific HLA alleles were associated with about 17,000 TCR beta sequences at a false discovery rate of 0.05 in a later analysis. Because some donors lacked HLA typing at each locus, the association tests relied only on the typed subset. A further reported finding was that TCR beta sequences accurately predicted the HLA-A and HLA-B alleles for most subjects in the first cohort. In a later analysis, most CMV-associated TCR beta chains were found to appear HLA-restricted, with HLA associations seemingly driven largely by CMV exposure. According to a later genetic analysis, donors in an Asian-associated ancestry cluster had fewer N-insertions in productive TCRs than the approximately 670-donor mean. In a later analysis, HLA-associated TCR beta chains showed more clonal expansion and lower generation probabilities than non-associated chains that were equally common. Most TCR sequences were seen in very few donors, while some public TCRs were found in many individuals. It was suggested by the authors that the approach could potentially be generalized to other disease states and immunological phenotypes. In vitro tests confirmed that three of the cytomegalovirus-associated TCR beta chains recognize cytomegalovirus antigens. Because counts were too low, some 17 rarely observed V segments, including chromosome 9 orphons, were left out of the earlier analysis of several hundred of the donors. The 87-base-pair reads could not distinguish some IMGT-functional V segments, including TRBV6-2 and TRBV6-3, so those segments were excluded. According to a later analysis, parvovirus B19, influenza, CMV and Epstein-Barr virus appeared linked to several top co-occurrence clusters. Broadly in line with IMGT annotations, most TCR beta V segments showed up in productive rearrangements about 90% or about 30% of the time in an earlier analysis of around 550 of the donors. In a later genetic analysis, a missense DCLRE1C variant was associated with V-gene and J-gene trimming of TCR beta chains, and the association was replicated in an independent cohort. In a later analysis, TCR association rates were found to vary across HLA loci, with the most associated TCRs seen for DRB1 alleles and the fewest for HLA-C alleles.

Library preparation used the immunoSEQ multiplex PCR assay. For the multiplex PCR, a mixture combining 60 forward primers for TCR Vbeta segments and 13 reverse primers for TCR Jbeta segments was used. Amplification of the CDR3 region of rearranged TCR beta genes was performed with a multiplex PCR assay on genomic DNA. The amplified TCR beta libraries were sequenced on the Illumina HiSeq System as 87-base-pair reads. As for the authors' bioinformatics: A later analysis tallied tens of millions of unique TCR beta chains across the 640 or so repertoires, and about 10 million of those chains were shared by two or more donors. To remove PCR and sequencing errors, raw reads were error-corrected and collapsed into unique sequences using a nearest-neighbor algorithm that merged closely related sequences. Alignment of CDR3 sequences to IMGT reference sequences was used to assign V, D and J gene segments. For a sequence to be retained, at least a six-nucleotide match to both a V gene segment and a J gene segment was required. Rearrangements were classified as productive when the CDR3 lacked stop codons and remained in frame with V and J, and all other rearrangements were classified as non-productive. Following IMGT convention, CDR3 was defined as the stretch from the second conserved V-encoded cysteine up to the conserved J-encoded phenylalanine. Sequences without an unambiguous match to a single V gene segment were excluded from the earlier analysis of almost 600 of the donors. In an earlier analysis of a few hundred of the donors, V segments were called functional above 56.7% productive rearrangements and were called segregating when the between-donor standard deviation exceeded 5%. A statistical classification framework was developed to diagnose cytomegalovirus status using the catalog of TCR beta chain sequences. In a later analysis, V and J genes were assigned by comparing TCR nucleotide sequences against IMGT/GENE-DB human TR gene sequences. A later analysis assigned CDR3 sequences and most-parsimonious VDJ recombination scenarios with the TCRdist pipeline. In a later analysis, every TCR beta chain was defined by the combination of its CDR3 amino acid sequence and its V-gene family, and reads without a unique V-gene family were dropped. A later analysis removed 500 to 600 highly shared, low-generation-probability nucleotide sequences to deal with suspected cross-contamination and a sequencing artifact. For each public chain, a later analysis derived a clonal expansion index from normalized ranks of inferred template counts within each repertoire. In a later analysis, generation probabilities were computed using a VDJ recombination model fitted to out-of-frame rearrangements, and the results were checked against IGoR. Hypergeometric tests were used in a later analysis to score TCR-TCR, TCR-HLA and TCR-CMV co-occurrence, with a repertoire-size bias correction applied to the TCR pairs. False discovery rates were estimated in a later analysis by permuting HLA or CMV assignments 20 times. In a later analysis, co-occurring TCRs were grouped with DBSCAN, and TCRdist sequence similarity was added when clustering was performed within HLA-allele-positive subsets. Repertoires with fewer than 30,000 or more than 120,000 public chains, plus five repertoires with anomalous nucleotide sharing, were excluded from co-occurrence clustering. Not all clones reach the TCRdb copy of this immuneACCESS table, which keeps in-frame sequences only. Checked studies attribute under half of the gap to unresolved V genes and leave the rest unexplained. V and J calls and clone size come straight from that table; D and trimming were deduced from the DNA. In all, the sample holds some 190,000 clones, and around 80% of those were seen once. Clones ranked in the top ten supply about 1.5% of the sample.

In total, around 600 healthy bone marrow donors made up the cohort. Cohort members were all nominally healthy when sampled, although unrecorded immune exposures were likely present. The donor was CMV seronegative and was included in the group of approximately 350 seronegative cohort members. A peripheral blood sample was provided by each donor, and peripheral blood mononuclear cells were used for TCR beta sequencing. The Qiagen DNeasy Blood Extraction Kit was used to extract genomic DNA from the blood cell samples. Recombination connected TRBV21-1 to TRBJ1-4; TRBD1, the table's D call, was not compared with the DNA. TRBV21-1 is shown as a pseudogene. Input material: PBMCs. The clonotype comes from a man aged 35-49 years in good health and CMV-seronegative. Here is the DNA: TGTGCCAGCAGCAGCAGGGGGCAAGAAAAACTGTTTTTT. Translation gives CASSSRGQEKLFF.